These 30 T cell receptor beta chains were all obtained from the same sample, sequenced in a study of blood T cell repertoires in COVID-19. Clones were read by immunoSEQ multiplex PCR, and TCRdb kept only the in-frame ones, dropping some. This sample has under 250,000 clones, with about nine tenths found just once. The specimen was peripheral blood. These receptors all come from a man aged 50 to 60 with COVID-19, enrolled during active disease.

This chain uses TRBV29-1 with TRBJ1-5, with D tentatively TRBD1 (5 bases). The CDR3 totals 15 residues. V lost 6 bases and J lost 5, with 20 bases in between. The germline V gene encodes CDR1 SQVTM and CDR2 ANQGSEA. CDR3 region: CSVTDTPGVDQPQHF. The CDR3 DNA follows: TGCAGCGTGACGGACACTCCGGGCGTCGATCAGCCCCAGCATTTT.

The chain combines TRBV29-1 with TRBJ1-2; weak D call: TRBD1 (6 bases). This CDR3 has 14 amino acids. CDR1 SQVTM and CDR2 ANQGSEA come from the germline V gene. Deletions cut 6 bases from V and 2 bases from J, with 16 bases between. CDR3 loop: CSVLDSRINYGYTF. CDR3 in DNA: TGCAGCGTCTTGGACAGCCGAATAAACTATGGCTACACCTTC.

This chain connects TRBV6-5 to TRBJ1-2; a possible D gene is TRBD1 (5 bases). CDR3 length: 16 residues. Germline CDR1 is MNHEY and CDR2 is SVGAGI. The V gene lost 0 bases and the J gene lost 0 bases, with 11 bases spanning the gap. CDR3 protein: CASSYSGGGANYGYTF. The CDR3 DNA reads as TGTGCCAGCAGTTACTCGGGGGGGGGAGCTAACTATGGCTACACCTTC.

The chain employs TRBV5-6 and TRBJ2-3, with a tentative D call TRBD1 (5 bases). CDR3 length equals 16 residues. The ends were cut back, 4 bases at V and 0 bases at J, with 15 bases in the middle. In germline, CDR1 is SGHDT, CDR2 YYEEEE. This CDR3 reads CASSLGVDPSTDTQYF. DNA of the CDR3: TGTGCCAGCAGCCTAGGGGTTGACCCTAGCACAGATACGCAGTATTTT.

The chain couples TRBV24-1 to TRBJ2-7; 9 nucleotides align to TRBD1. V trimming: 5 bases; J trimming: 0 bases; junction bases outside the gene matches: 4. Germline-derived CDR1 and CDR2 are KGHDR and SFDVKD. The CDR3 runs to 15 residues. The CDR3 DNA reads TGTGCCACCAGTGTTAACAGGGGGCTCTCCTACGAGCAGTACTTC. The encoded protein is CATSVNRGLSYEQYF.

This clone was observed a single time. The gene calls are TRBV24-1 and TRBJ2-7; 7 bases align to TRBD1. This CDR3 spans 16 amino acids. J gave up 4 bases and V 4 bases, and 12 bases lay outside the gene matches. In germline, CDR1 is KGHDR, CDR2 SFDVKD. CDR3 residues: CATSDPNRQGQYEQYF. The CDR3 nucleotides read TGTGCCACCAGTGACCCGAATAGACAGGGACAGTACGAGCAGTACTTC.

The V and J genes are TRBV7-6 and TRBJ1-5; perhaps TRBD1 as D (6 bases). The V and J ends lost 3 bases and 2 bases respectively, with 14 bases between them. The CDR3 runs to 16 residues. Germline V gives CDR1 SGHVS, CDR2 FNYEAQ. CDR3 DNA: TGTGCCAGCAGCTTGTCAGGGGCATCAGGCAATCAGCCCCAGCATTTT. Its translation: CASSLSGASGNQPQHF.

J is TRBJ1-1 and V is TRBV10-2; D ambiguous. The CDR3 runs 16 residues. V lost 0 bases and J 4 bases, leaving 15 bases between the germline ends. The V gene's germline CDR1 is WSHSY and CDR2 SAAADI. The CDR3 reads CASSESSFAAGTEAFF. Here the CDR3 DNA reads TGCGCCAGCAGTGAGTCGAGTTTTGCGGCCGGCACTGAAGCTTTCTTT.

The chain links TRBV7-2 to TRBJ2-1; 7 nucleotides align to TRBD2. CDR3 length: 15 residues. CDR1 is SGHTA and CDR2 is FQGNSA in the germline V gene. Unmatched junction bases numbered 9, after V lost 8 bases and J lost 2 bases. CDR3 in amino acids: CASSGRVLTYNEQFF. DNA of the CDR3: TGTGCCAGCTCTGGGAGGGTCCTTACCTACAATGAGCAGTTCTTC.

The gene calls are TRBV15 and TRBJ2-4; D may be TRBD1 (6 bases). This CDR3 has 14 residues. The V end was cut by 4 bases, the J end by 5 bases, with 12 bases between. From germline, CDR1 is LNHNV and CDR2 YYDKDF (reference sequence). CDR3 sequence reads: CATSTTEGENIQYF. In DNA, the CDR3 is TGTGCCACCAGCACGACCGAGGGGGAAAACATTCAGTACTTC.

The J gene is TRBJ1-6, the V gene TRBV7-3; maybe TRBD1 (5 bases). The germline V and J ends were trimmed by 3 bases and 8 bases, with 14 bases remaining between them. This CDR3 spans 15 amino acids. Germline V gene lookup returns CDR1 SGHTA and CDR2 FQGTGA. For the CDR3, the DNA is TGTGCCAGCAGCTTGGGGATGGGAGGGGATTCACCCCTCCACTTT. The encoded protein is CASSLGMGGDSPLHF.

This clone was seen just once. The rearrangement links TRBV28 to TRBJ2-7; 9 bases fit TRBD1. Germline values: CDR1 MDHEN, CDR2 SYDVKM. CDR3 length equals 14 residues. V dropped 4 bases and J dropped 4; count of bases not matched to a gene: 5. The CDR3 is CASSSGQGVYEQYF. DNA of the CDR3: TGTGCCAGCAGTTCGGGACAGGGTGTATACGAGCAGTACTTC.

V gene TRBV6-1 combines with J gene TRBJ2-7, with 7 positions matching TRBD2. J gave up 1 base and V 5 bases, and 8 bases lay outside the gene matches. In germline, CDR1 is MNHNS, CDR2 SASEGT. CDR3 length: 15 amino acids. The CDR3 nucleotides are TGTGCCAGCAGTCTAACTAGCGAGCCATCCTACGAGCAGTACTTC. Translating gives CASSLTSEPSYEQYF.

Here the CDR3 reads CASSYSGLKGTGELFF. The CDR3 DNA reads TGTGCCAGCAGTTACTCGGGGCTCAAAGGGACCGGGGAGCTGTTTTTT. The chain has TRBV6-5 and TRBJ2-2, with D possibly being TRBD1 (5 bases). Trimming pared 0 bases from V and 5 bases from J, leaving 13 bases between. The CDR3 is 16 amino acids. Germline CDR1 MNHEY, CDR2 SVGAGI.

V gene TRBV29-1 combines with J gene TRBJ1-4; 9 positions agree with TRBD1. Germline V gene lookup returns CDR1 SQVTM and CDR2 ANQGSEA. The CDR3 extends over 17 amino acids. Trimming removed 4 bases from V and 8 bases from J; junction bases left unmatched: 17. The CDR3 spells CSVAGTGSSSAREKLFF. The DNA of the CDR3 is TGCAGCGTTGCGGGGACAGGGAGTTCATCGGCTAGAGAAAAACTGTTTTTT.

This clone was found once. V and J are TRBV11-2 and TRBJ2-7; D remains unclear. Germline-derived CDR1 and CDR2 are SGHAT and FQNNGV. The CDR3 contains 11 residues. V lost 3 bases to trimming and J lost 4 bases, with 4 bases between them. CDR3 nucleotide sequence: TGTGCCAGCAGCTTCGTGTACGAGCAGTACTTC. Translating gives CASSFVYEQYF.

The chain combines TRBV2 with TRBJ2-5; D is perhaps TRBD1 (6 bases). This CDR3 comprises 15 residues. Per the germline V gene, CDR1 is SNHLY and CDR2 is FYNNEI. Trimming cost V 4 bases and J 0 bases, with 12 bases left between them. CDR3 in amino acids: CASSARQGYQETQYF. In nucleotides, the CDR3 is TGTGCCAGCAGTGCGCGCCAGGGGTACCAAGAGACCCAGTACTTC.

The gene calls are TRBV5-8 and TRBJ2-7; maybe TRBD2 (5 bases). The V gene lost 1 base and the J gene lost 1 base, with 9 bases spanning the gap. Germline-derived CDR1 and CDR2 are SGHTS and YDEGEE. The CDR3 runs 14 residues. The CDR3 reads CASSLTAGSYEQYF. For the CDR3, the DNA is TGTGCCAGCAGCTTGACGGCGGGTTCCTACGAGCAGTACTTC.

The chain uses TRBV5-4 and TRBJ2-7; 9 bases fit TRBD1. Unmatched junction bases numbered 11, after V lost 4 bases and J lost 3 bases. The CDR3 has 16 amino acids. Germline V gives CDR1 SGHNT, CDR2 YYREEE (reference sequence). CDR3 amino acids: CASSPLPGQGFYEQYF. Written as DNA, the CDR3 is TGTGCCAGCAGCCCCTTGCCGGGACAGGGATTCTACGAGCAGTACTTC.

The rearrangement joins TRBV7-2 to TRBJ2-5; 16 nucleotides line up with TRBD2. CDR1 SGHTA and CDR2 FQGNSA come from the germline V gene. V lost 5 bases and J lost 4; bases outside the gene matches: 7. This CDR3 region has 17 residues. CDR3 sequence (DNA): TGTGCCAGCAGCCAGGGGACTAGCGGGAGGGGGGTAGAGACCCAGTACTTC. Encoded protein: CASSQGTSGRGVETQYF.

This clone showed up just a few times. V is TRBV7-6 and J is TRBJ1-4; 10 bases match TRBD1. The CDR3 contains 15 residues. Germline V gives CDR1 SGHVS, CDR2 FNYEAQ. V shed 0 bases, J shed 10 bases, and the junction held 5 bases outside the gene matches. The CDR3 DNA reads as TGTGCCAGCAGCTTAGCGGCGACAGGGGGCGGAAAACTGTTTTTT. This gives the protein CASSLAATGGGKLFF.

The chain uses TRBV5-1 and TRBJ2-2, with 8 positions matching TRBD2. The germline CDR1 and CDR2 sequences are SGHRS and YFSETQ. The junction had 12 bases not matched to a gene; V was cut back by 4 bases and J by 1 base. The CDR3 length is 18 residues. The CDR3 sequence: CASSQTPWLAGNTGELFF. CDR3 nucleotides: TGCGCCAGCAGCCAGACCCCTTGGCTAGCGGGGAACACCGGGGAGCTGTTTTTT.

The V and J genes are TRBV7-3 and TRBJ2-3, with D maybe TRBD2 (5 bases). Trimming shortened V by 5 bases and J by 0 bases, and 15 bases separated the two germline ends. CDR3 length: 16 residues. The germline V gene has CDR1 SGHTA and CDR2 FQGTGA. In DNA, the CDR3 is TGTGCCAGCAGCCCCGTAGAGAGCGGAAGCACAGATACGCAGTATTTT. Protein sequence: CASSPVESGSTDTQYF. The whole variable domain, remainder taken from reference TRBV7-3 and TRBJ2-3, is GAGVSQTPSNKVTEKGKYVELRCDPISGHTALYWYRQSLGQGPEFLIYFQGTGAADDSGLPNDRFFAVRPEGSVSTLKIQRTERGDSAVYLCASSPVESGSTDTQYFGPGTRLTVL.

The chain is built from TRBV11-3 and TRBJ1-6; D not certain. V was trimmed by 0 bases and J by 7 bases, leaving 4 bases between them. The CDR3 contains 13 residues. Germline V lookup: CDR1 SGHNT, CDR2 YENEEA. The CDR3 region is CASSLDLNSPLHF. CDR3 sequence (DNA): TGTGCCAGCAGCTTAGATCTGAATTCACCCCTCCACTTT.

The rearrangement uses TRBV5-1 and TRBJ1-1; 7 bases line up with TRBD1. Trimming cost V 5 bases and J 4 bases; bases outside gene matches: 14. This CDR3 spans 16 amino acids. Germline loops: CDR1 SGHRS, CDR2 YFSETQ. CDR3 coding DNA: TGCGCCAGCAGACAAGCGACAGGGTTCGGGCCCACTGAAGCTTTCTTT. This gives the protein CASRQATGFGPTEAFF.

The CDR3 bases are TGTGCCAGCACCCGGGACAGGATGAACACTGAAGCTTTCTTT. The encoded protein is CASTRDRMNTEAFF. This chain uses TRBV2 with TRBJ1-1; 8 bases are a match to TRBD1. The V segment lost 7 bases and the J segment 0 bases; nucleotides outside the gene matches: 4. Germline CDR1 is SNHLY and CDR2 is FYNNEI. The CDR3 loop spans 14 amino acids.

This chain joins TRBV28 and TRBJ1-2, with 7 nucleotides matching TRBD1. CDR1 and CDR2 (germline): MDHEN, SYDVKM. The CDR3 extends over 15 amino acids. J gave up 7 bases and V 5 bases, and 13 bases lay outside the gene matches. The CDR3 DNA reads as TGTGCCAGCAGTACGACAGGGTGGAGTGTAAGTGGCTACACCTTC. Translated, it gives CASSTTGWSVSGYTF.

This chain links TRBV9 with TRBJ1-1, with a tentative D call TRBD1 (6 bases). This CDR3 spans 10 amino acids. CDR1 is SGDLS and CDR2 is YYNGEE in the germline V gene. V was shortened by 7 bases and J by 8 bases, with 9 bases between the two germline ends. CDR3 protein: CASGDIEAFF. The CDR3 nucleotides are TGTGCCAGCGGGGACATCGAAGCTTTCTTT.

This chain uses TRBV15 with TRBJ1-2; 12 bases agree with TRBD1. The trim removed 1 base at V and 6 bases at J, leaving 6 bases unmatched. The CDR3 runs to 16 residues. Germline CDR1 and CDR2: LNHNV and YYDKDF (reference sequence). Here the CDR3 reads CATSRGGTGGSNGYTF. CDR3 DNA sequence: TGTGCCACCAGCAGAGGCGGGACAGGGGGCAGCAATGGCTACACCTTC.

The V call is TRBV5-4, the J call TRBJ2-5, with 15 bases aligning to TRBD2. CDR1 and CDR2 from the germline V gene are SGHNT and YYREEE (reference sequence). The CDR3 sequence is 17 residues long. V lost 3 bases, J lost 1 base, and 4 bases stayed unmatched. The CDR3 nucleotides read TGTGCCAGCAGCTCGGGACTAGCGGGGGGCTCCCAAGAGACCCAGTACTTC. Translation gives CASSSGLAGGSQETQYF.